The clone carrying this T cell receptor (beta chain) was picked up a small number of times. The data originate from a study of T cell responses to AZD1222 COVID-19 vaccine. The method was immunoSEQ multiplex PCR; TCRdb's version includes in-frame clones alone and lacks a portion of them. The data hold approximately 20,000 clones, with roughly 82% observed a single time. With V trimmed by 3 bases and J by 0 bases, 8 bases remained unmatched. There are 16 residues in the CDR3. Germline V gene lookup returns CDR1 LNHNV and CDR2 YYDKDF (reference sequence). The V gene is TRBV15, the J gene TRBJ2-7, with 7 bases matching TRBD1. The sequences come from peripheral blood, collected on day 0 of AZD1222 vaccination. The receptor was derived from an adult in good health. CDR3 sequence reads: CATSSTGQVNSYEQYF. The CDR3 DNA sequence: TGTGCCACCAGCAGTACAGGACAGGTTAACTCCTACGAGCAGTACTTC.